This T cell receptor beta chain was observed in a study of blood T cell repertoires in COVID-19. Study-level background: The United States, Italy and Spain were the sources of the acute and convalescent COVID-19 samples.

Seattle's enrolled individuals joined amid active infection and were then monitored longitudinally. Trimming took 5 bases from V and 5 from J; bases not matched to a gene: 3. CDR3 length equals 13 residues. Per the original data handling: Nucleated cell number was recorded as an estimate derived from reference gene primer amplification. Method: immunoSEQ multiplex PCR; TCRdb's copy keeps in-frame clones and lacks some. V and J calls and clone size come straight from that table; D and trimming were deduced from the DNA. In the table there are about 68,000 clones, roughly nine tenths of which are singletons.

The receptor's source is a man aged 40-50 years with COVID-19, enrolled during active disease. Source material: peripheral blood. The chain recombines TRBV12-3 or TRBV12-4 with TRBJ1-5, with 7 nucleotides matching TRBD1. CDR3 DNA sequence: TGTGCCAGCAGTGGGACAGCGTATCAGCCCCAGCATTTT. It specifies CASSGTAYQPQHF.